Listed below are T cell receptor beta chains from one sample, sequenced in a study of blood T cell repertoires in COVID-19. This table comes from immunoSEQ multiplex PCR, and its TCRdb copy is limited to in-frame clones, with some not included. The sample includes about 300,000 clones, 85% of them seen just once. Sequencing used PBMCs or T cells enriched from blood (not recorded which). These receptors were collected from a woman in her 30s who had been exposed to COVID-19. The CDR3 runs from the conserved cysteine through the conserved F or W. A D gene is named only where the DNA matches it firmly. Size is omitted from some rows. Given values are once, few, many or a class for expanded clones.

V gene: TRBV19
clone size: -
D gene: TRBD1
J gene: TRBJ2-5
CDR3 protein: CASSIERTGARQETQYF

V gene: TRBV30
clone size: -
D gene: -
J gene: TRBJ1-5
CDR3 protein: CAWSIPGQSSNQPQHF

V gene: TRBV20-1
clone size: -
D gene: -
J gene: TRBJ2-7
CDR3 protein: CSASPRATYEQYF

V gene: TRBV5-6
clone size: -
D gene: -
J gene: TRBJ1-5
CDR3 protein: CASSSLTSNQPQHF

V gene: TRBV30
clone size: -
D gene: -
J gene: TRBJ1-2
CDR3 protein: CAYLGRQVINYGYTF

V gene: TRBV19
clone size: -
D gene: TRBD1
J gene: TRBJ1-5
CDR3 protein: CASSKLQGASNQPQHF

V gene: TRBV4-1
clone size: -
D gene: -
J gene: TRBJ1-5
CDR3 protein: CASSNRESNQPQHF

V gene: TRBV28
clone size: once
D gene: TRBD1
J gene: TRBJ2-6
CDR3 protein: CASSLMGQGARANVLTF

V gene: TRBV12-3/TRBV12-4
clone size: -
D gene: -
J gene: TRBJ1-2
CDR3 protein: CASSLGTAGYTF

V gene: TRBV9
clone size: -
D gene: TRBD2
J gene: TRBJ2-2
CDR3 protein: CASSPGGRGGFGELFF

V gene: TRBV7-2
clone size: -
D gene: -
J gene: TRBJ1-6
CDR3 protein: CASSLARGGDSPLHF

V gene: TRBV2
clone size: once
D gene: -
J gene: TRBJ2-7
CDR3 protein: CASILEQYF

V gene: TRBV5-4
clone size: -
D gene: TRBD1
J gene: TRBJ2-7
CDR3 protein: CASSLGTGLTGWYF

V gene: TRBV6-2/TRBV6-3
clone size: many
D gene: TRBD1
J gene: TRBJ1-1
CDR3 protein: CASSYLRDRDRGVNTEAFF

V gene: TRBV7-9
clone size: once
D gene: -
J gene: TRBJ2-1
CDR3 protein: CASSLSISSYNEQFF

V gene: TRBV6-5
clone size: -
D gene: TRBD2
J gene: TRBJ2-7
CDR3 protein: CASRSSGSFNEQYF

V gene: TRBV10-3
clone size: -
D gene: -
J gene: TRBJ2-5
CDR3 protein: CASGQQQETQYF

V gene: TRBV7-2
clone size: -
D gene: -
J gene: TRBJ1-2
CDR3 protein: CASSLVYRRRYGYTF

V gene: TRBV27
clone size: -
D gene: TRBD1
J gene: TRBJ1-5
CDR3 protein: CASSSLDRVNQPQHF

V gene: TRBV7-2
clone size: -
D gene: -
J gene: TRBJ1-2
CDR3 protein: CASSLEGQSYGYTF

V gene: TRBV28
clone size: -
D gene: -
J gene: TRBJ1-1
CDR3 protein: CASSRDRLNTEAFF

V gene: TRBV5-6
clone size: -
D gene: -
J gene: TRBJ1-3
CDR3 protein: CASRSLGNTIYF

V gene: TRBV30
clone size: -
D gene: -
J gene: TRBJ2-7
CDR3 protein: CAWSDPGYSNYEQYF